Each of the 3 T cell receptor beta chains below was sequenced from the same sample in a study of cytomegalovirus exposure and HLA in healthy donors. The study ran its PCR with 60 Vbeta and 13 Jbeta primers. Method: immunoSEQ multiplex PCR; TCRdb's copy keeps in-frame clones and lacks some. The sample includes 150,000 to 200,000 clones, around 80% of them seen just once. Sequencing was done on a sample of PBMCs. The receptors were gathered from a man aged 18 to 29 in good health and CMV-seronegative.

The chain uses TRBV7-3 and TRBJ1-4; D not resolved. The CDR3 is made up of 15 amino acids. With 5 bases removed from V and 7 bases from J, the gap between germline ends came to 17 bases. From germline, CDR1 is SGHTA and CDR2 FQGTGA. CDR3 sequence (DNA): TGTGCCAGCAGCACAAGACCTGAGCAGCGTGAAAAACTGTTTTTT. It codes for CASSTRPEQREKLFF.

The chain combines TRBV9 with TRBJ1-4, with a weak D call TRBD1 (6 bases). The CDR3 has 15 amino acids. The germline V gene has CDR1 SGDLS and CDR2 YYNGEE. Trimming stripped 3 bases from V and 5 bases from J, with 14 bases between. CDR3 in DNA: TGTGCCAGCAGCGCTACAGGGAATACCAATGAAAAACTGTTTTTT. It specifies CASSATGNTNEKLFF.

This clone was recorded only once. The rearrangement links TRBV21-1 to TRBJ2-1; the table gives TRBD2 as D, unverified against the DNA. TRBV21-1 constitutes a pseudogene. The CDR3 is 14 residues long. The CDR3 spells CATREREDLNEQFF. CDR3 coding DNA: TGTGCCACCCGGGAGCGGGAGGACCTAAATGAGCAGTTCTTC.